The 17 T cell receptor beta chains listed next were all sequenced from one sample in a study of CD8 T cells in ankylosing spondylitis. TCRdb called the 5' RACE reads again in MiXCR, with one record for every CDR3 protein. The repertoire consists of around 440,000 distinct CDR3 sequences, with 17% occurring once and the leading ten covering just over 1%. These receptors' antigens are unknown. Findings and limits, study-wide: Among TCR beta sequences, a motif of eight highly homologous variants appeared characteristic of ankylosing spondylitis blood.

The sample comprised blood, either unsorted or a sorted T cell fraction (not recorded which). All receptors come from a male donor with ankylosing spondylitis.

The chain uses TRBV7-9 and TRBJ1-5; TRBD1 might be the D (6 bases). The CDR3 consists of 15 residues. The V end lost 3 bases, the J end lost 0 bases, and 9 bases lay between the germline ends. Germline lookup yields CDR1 SEHNR and CDR2 FQNEAQ (reference sequence). The CDR3 spells CASSLGHNSNQPQHF. CDR3 coding DNA: TGTGCCAGCAGCTTGGGACACAATAGCAATCAGCCCCAGCATTTT.

V and J are TRBV7-8 and TRBJ1-4; D not resolved. This CDR3 contains 14 residues. Germline-derived CDR1 and CDR2 are SGHVS and FQNEAQ. Trimming left V 1 base short and J 3 bases short, with 6 bases between. CDR3 nucleotide sequence: TGTGCCAGCAGCTTAGGGGCGGCTAATGAAAAACTGTTTTTT. Protein: CASSLGAANEKLFF.

This clonotype was observed a handful of times. The chain links TRBV7-9 to TRBJ1-1; 7 bases are shared with TRBD1. Looked up from germline, CDR1 is SEHNR and CDR2 is FQNEAQ (reference sequence). The CDR3 length is 14 residues. After removal of 2 bases from V and 3 bases from J, the junction contained 3 bases not matched to a gene. CDR3 sequence reads: CASSLTGVYTEAFF. In DNA, the CDR3 is TGTGCCAGCAGCTTAACAGGGGTTTACACTGAAGCTTTCTTT.

The rearrangement uses TRBV10-1 and TRBJ2-3; TRBD2 aligns across 8 bases. The CDR3 runs to 16 residues. Germline values: CDR1 WNHNN, CDR2 SYGVQD (reference sequence). Trimming removed 5 bases from V and 1 base from J; junction bases left unmatched: 8. CDR3 nucleotide sequence: TGCGCCAGCAGTACAGGAGCACTAGCGGGCACAGATACGCAGTATTTT. Protein sequence: CASSTGALAGTDTQYF.

The chain has TRBV3-1 and TRBJ2-1; 10 bases match TRBD1. The length of the CDR3 is 16 residues. Germline V gene data show CDR1 as LGHDT and CDR2 as YNNKEL (reference sequence). V shed 3 bases and J 5 bases; nucleotides not matched to a gene: 7. As DNA, the CDR3 is TGTGCCAGCAGCCATTGGGGGACAGGGGTCAACAATGAGCAGTTCTTC. It specifies CASSHWGTGVNNEQFF.

The gene calls are TRBV12-3 or TRBV12-4 and TRBJ2-3; 8 nucleotides match TRBD2. CDR3 length equals 18 residues. The V segment lost 6 bases and the J segment 5 bases; nucleotides outside the gene matches: 19. The CDR3 coding sequence is TGTGCCAGCAGCCTCCCGTCGGAACGTCGCGGGAGGAGAGATACGCAGTATTTT. It encodes CASSLPSERRGRRDTQYF.

This clonotype occurred a few times. The CDR3 reads CASSLIPGNNYGYTF. Written as DNA, the CDR3 is TGCGCCAGCAGCTTGATACCAGGGAATAACTATGGCTACACCTTC. The V call is TRBV5-1, the J call TRBJ1-2, with D perhaps matching TRBD1 (5 bases). Germline loops: CDR1 SGHRS, CDR2 YFSETQ. The CDR3 spans 15 residues. V dropped 1 base and J dropped 1 base, with 11 bases sitting between them.

This clonotype was counted between two and nine times. The J gene is TRBJ1-2, the V gene TRBV20-1; a weak D match, TRBD1 (5 bases). Germline values: CDR1 DFQATT, CDR2 SNEGSKA (reference sequence). The CDR3 totals 18 residues. V shed 5 bases and J shed 5 bases, with 30 bases lying between them. CDR3 region: CSASGHRVTPVSEYGYTF. CDR3 coding DNA: TGCAGTGCTTCTGGACACCGGGTGACCCCAGTATCGGAGTATGGCTACACCTTC.

In this sample, this clonotype turned up a few times. This sequence joins TRBV30 and TRBJ1-6, with 7 nucleotides matching TRBD1. Trimming took 1 base from V and 5 from J; bases not matched to a gene: 5. CDR3 length: 15 residues. Looked up from germline, CDR1 is GTSNPN and CDR2 is SVGIG (reference sequence). CDR3 coding DNA: TGTGCCTGGAGTGCCCTAGACAGGGATAATTCACCCCTCCACTTT. Amino acid sequence: CAWSALDRDNSPLHF.

The rearrangement uses TRBV7-3 and TRBJ1-2; perhaps TRBD1 as D (5 bases). With 5 bases removed from V and 0 bases from J, the gap between germline ends came to 13 bases. Germline V gene sequence: CDR1 SGHTA, CDR2 FQGTGA. The CDR3 contains 15 residues. CDR3 in DNA: TGTGCCAGCAGCCCCGGGGCAGGACCTAACTATGGCTACACCTTC. Translated: CASSPGAGPNYGYTF.

The V call is TRBV19, the J call TRBJ1-1, with D possibly being TRBD1 (5 bases). The CDR3 is 15 amino acids. Germline V gene sequence: CDR1 LNHDA, CDR2 SQIVND (reference sequence). V lost 7 bases to trimming and J lost 1 base, with 16 bases between them. The CDR3 DNA reads as TGTGCCAGTACTCGGGGTAGGGGTAAGAACACTGAAGCTTTCTTT. Translated, it gives CASTRGRGKNTEAFF.

There are a few counts of this clonotype. This chain joins TRBV15 and TRBJ2-3; 7 bases align to TRBD1. The CDR3 contains 16 residues. CDR1 LNHNV and CDR2 YYDKDF come from the germline V gene (reference sequence). The J segment lost 1 base and the V segment lost 3 bases, leaving 7 bases of the junction unmatched. The CDR3 sequence: CATSRGTGTGTDTQYF. CDR3 DNA: TGTGCCACCAGCAGGGGCACCGGGACAGGCACAGATACGCAGTATTTT.

This clonotype was counted a few times. The chain combines TRBV6-1 with TRBJ2-7, with D perhaps given as TRBD1 or TRBD2 (5 bases each). V was shortened by 5 bases and J by 5 bases, with 13 bases between the two germline ends. Germline assignment: CDR1 MNHNS and CDR2 SASEGT. This CDR3 spans 13 amino acids. The CDR3 protein is CASSRGQDHEQYF. The CDR3 region has the DNA TGTGCCAGCAGTCGGGGCCAGGACCACGAGCAGTACTTC.

This clonotype showed up just once. The chain couples TRBV6-1 to TRBJ1-5; possibly TRBD1 for D (5 bases). The CDR3 is made up of 16 amino acids. Germline assignment: CDR1 MNHNS and CDR2 SASEGT. V lost 8 bases, J lost 0 bases, and 17 bases lay in between. The CDR3 region is CASQKVGQPSNQPQHF. CDR3 sequence (DNA): TGTGCCAGCCAAAAAGTGGGGCAGCCTAGCAATCAGCCCCAGCATTTT.

Only a few counts were recorded for this clonotype. The rearrangement links TRBV30 to TRBJ2-7; D possibly corresponds to TRBD2 (6 bases). There are 11 residues in the CDR3. Germline CDR1 is GTSNPN and CDR2 is SVGIG (reference sequence). V dropped 5 bases and J dropped 3 bases, with 8 bases sitting between them. The CDR3 region has the DNA TGTGCCTGGGGGGACTTCTACGAGCAGTACTTC. Its translation is CAWGDFYEQYF.

The chain combines TRBV11-2 with TRBJ1-5; no clear D gene. The CDR3 covers 15 residues. Germline lookup yields CDR1 SGHAT and CDR2 FQNNGV. The V gene lost 1 base and the J gene lost 3 bases, with 10 bases spanning the gap. The DNA for the CDR3 is TGTGCCAGCAGCTTAGGGCAGAAAATCAATCAGCCCCAGCATTTT. Residues: CASSLGQKINQPQHF.

V is TRBV6-1 and J is TRBJ1-5; a possible D gene is TRBD1 (5 bases). CDR1 MNHNS and CDR2 SASEGT come from the germline V gene. V lost 6 bases and J lost 3, with 27 bases in between. CDR3 length: 19 residues. DNA for the CDR3: TGTGCCAGCAGCATACATTATAGTGGGACCACCGGGAACAATCAGCCCCAGCATTTT. Translating gives CASSIHYSGTTGNNQPQHF.